This entry describes one T cell receptor (beta chain). Its antigen specificity is not known. The input lacks base qualities; no much larger clone sits a single base away. From each donor, a single peripheral blood sample of about 100 mL on average was drawn into heparinised tubes. Using a panel that included CD45RO, CCR7, CD25, CD127, CD95 and CD27, naive, central memory, regulatory and stem cell-like memory CD4+ T cells were sorted on a BD FACSAria II. A purity above 98% was achieved for all sorted populations. PBMCs were isolated immediately by Lymphoprep density gradient centrifugation and stained directly without culture. To minimize batch effects, samples were stained and sorted in pairs, one healthy donor with one patient per experiment. Trimming removed 5 bases from V and 3 bases from J, leaving 16 bases between the germline ends. Counted from cysteine to phenylalanine, this CDR3 has 15 amino acids. This entry keeps only the CDR3 DNA: 45 bases, framed from base 1. Based on the germline V gene (reference sequence), the CDR1 and CDR2 sequences are SEHNR and FQNEAQ.

These data come from a study of beta chain features in type 1 diabetes (dated by TCRdb to 2017 to 2018). Background for the entire study: Patients and healthy donors did not differ in mean age, gender distribution, total cell number or subset yield. Regulatory and stem cell-like memory subsets were isolated from only 8 patients and roughly 8 healthy donors, whereas naive and central memory subsets came from all 28 donors. Across all samples, 90 million to 130 million sorted cells were examined, and cell number per subset correlated strongly with RNA yield. The study compared the TCRB repertoires of sorted circulating CD4+ T cell subsets in recently diagnosed type 1 diabetes patients with those in matched healthy donors. Study-wide findings and limitations: Only small numbers of individuals were included in the HLA sub-analyses, which left unresolved whether HLA type had any influence on TCRB rearrangement. Shorter templates might be favored by PCR, yet because patient and control samples were amplified and corrected together, any such skew would affect both groups equally. Fewer insertions and more nucleotide deletions at VDJ recombination sites were observed in patients with type 1 diabetes, implying thymic rearrangement abnormalities. Type 1 diabetes patients showed a moderate but significant shortening of TCRB CDR3 length in all four CD4+ subsets. Naive, central memory and regulatory TCRB repertoires appeared to be more similar among patients than among healthy donors. Sequencing cDNA rather than genomic DNA could over-represent highly expressing activated cells, although activation and CD3 levels did not differ between groups.

The entire amount of isolated RNA was reverse transcribed using the High Capacity cDNA Reverse Transcription Kit, so the sequenced TCRB transcripts were expressed ones. Naive, central memory and regulatory T cell samples underwent deep immunoSEQ sequencing, averaging about 3.57 million total reads per sample. Sorted cells were lysed in RLT buffer, and RNA was extracted using DNase-treated RNeasy Micro or Mini kits according to cell number. To prevent cross-contamination, every cell subset was processed on its own, while patient and healthy donor samples were processed together. Using the immunoSEQ multiplex PCR, TCRB sequences were amplified from cDNA into 87-bp fragments spanning the CDR3 region. Amplicons were sequenced on the Illumina HiSeq platform. Regarding the original processing steps: PCR bias was computationally corrected using synthetic template baselines, reads within Hamming distance 2 were collapsed, and singletons that could not be merged were discarded. Reads were aligned against IMGT to assign V, D and J genes, CDR3 length and insertions or deletions at six rearrangement sites. Within each subset, clonotype counts were normalized to sorted cell number, after which true diversity and Gini coefficients were computed with the tcR R package. The overlap coefficient, calculated on TCRB nucleotide sequences, was used to measure repertoire sharing. Out-of-frame TCRB sequences from naive cells were analyzed as a proxy for the pre-selection repertoire. Here the immuneACCESS table is served through TCRdb, limited to in-frame sequences with V and J called. Missing clones are a known gap in these copies; in checked studies unresolved V genes cover under half, and the rest lacks a known reason. Clonal size and the V and J genes are those of that table, whereas D and trimming came from the DNA. The sample table shows some 280,000 clones, and 14% are seen once. The ten largest clones take up approximately 0.015% of the sample.

The chain couples TRBV7-9 to TRBJ1-2; the D gene identity is not certain. This receptor was taken from a man aged 25-45 years with type 1 diabetes. Sequenced: naive CD4+ T cells from blood. Reading the label with the study, this specimen's cell subset or site is: true naive CD4+ T cells. The CDR3 reads as follows: CASSQRAGGDYGYTF. The nucleotide sequence is given as TGTGCCAGCAGCCAACGGGCAGGCGGGGACTATGGCTACACCTTC.